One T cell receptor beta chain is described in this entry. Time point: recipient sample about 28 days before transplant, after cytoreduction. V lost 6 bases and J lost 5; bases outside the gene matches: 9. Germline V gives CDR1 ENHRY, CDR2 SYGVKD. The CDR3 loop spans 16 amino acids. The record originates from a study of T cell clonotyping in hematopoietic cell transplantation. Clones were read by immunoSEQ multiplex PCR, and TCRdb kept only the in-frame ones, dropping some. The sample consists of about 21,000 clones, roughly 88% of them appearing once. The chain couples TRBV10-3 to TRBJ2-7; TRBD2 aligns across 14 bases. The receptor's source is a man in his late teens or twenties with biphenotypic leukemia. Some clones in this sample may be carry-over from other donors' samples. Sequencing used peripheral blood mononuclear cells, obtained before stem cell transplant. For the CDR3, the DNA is TGTGCCATCAGCTACTCCGGGACTAGCGGGAGAAACGAGCAGTACTTC. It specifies CAISYSGTSGRNEQYF.